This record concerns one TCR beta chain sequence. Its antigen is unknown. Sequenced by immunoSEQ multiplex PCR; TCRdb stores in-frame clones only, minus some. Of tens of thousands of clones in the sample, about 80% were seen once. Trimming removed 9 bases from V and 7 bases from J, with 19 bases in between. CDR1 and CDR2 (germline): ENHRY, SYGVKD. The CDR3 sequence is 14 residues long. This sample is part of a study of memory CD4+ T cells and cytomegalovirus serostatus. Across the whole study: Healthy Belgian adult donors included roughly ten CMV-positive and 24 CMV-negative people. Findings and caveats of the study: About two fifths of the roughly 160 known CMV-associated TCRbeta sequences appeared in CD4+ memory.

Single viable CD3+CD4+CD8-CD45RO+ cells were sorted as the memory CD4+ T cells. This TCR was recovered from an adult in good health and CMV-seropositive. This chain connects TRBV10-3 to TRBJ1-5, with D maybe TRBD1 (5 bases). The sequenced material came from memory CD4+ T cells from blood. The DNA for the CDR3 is TGTGCCATTGGGGCGATGGAGGGCGAGCAGCCCCAGCATTTT. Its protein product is CAIGAMEGEQPQHF.